The source of this TCR beta chain is a study of blood T cell repertoires in COVID-19. Repertoires were generated with immunoSEQ multiplex PCR, while TCRdb's copy carries only in-frame clones and drops some. The table lists fewer than 300,000 clones, around 87% of them singletons. CDR1 and CDR2 from the germline V gene are SGHRS and YFSETQ. The V gene lost 4 bases and the J gene lost 5 bases, with 6 bases spanning the gap. This CDR3 is built from 11 residues. This chain connects TRBV5-1 to TRBJ2-5, with D tentatively TRBD2 (5 bases). The clonotype comes from a woman between 50 and 59 years old with acute or convalescent COVID-19. Material: peripheral blood. The CDR3, as DNA: TGCGCCAGCAGCACTAGGGAGACCCAGTACTTC. Translating it yields CASSTRETQYF.